The T cell receptor (beta chain) under discussion was sequenced for a study of shared clonotypes between healthy human individuals. Trimming left V 7 bases short and J 2 bases short, with 14 bases between. The CDR3 loop spans 14 amino acids. Germline loops: CDR1 LNHDA, CDR2 SQIVND (reference sequence). Produced via immunoSEQ multiplex PCR; TCRdb's table is partial and in-frame only. Here the sample spans millions of clones, over 90% being singletons. This clone was observed a single time. The sequence was obtained from a man aged 18 to 30 in good health. Some clones in this sample may be carry-over from other donors' samples. The chain has TRBV19 and TRBJ1-1; D gene unclear. The specimen sequenced was naive CD4+ T cells from PBMCs. Subset denoted: CD45RA+ positively selected. In DNA form, the CDR3 reads TGTGCCAGTATGGTGGATTATTTAAACACTGAAGCTTTCTTT. Its protein is CASMVDYLNTEAFF. The variable domain in full, with the rest retrieved from reference TRBV19 and TRBJ1-1, is DGGITQSPKYLFRKEGQNVTLSCEQNLNHDAMYWYRQDPGQGLRLIYYSQIVNDFQKGDIAEGYSVSREKKESFPLTVTSAQKNPTAFYLCASMVDYLNTEAFFGQGTRLTVV.